This TCR beta chain was observed in a study of blood T cell repertoires in COVID-19. Study details: The analysed material was cDNA or gDNA that came from T cells, B-cell-depleted T cells, or PBMCs.

Clones were sequenced by immunoSEQ multiplex PCR, and TCRdb holds only the in-frame ones, with some missing. The data show 9,500 to 15,000 clones, approximately 73% seen once. The J segment lost 3 bases and the V segment lost 4 bases, leaving 15 bases of the junction unmatched. The CDR3 loop spans 17 amino acids. CDR1 SGHRS and CDR2 YFSETQ come from the germline V gene. Sequencing input: peripheral blood. The clonotype was recovered from a human donor in a cohort sampled during active COVID-19. The V gene is TRBV5-1, the J gene TRBJ1-1; 7 positions match TRBD1. Written as DNA, the CDR3 is TGCGCCAGCAGCGGAGGAGGGCTGCAGGGGGTTGACACTGAAGCTTTCTTT. The encoded protein is CASSGGGLQGVDTEAFF.